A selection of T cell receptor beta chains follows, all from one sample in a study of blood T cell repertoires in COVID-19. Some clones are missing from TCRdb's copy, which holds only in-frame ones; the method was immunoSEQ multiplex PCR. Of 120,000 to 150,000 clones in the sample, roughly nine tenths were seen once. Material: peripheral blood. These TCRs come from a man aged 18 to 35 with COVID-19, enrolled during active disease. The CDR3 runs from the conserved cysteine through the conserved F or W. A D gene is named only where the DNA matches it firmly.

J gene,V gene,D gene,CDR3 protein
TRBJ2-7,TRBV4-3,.,CASSQGPLGGSSYEQYF
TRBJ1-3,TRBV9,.,CASSVGISGNTIYF
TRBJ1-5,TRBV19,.,CASSMGSGFQPQHF
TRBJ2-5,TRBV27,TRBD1,CASSSPRDRGRGETQYF
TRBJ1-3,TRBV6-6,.,CASSYSRPSGNTIYF
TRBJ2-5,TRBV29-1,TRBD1,CSLGRGTGGGETQYF
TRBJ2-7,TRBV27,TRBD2,CASSLRASGNEQYF
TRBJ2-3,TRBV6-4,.,CASPRLAMSTDTQYF
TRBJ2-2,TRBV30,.,CAWNRDTGELFF
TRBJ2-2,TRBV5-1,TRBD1,CASSLIGQGAREAGELFF
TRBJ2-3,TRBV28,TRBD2,CASSFPGLAGDTQYF
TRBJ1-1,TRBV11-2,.,CASSPYPRDTDHYTEAFF
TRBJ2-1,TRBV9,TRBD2,CASSRSGRVNEQFF
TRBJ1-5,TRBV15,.,CATSRATQGNQPQHF
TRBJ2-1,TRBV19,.,CASSEEGASSYNEQFF
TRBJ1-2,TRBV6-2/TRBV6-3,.,CASSYSRRDSSYTF
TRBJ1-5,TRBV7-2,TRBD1,CASSLRQGNQPQHF
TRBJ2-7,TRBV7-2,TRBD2,CASSLGRGFEQYF
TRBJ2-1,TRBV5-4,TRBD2,CASSLVLAGDYNEQFF
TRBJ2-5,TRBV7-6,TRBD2,CASSGASWGGEEETQYF
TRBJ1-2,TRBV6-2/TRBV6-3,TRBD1,CASSLVGTGYGYTF
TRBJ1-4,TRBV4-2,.,CASSQGGGAFNEKLFF
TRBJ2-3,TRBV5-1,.,CASSVRVGVDTQYF
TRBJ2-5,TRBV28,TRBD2,CASSLSWFSGGSYQETQYF
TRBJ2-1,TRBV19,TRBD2,CASSINSITVGTSGRGSYNEQFF
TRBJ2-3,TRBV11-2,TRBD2,CASSLKLGLAGATDTQYF
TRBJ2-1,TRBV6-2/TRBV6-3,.,CASSRHGLHHTLNEQFF
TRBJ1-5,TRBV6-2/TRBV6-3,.,CASSYPGQSHNQPQHF
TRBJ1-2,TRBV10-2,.,CASSDMYGYTF
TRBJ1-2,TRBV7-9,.,CASSLPGPRGYTF
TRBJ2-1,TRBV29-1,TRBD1,CSVWGGVQGESNEQFF
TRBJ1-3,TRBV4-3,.,CASSQEAAGFGNTIYF
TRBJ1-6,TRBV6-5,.,CASSYSLQGKPLHF
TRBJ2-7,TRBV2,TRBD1,CASSAAPGTGVYEQYF
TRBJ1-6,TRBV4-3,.,CASSLRRGSSSYNSPLHF
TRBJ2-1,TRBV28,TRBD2,CASSGPGLAGGTEQFF